This T cell receptor beta chain emerged from a study of cytomegalovirus exposure and HLA in healthy donors. Study-wide results and caveats: Rarity held for most TCR sequences, but there were some public TCRs that occurred in many donors. Through in vitro validation, a few CMV-associated chains were shown to be specific for CMV antigens. Diagnosis of cytomegalovirus status made by the classifier reportedly showed high specificity and sensitivity.

In regard to this clone: Its antigen remains unknown.

The donors were members of the roughly 120-subject validation cohort (separate from the approximately 650-subject first cohort). The CDR3 length is 11 residues. Trimming cost V 5 bases and J 4 bases; bases outside gene matches: 0. Looked up from germline, CDR1 is DFQATT and CDR2 is SNEGSKA (reference sequence). Assay: immunoSEQ multiplex PCR; the TCRdb copy retains only in-frame clones and omits some. The table shows hundreds of thousands of clones, with approximately 88% occurring only once. Material for sequencing was PBMCs. The chain is built from TRBV20-1 and TRBJ1-2; 8 bases align to TRBD1. This clonotype was obtained from a woman aged 18 to 35 in good health and CMV-seronegative. Here the CDR3 reads CSAGTGYGYTF. The CDR3, as DNA: TGCAGTGCTGGGACAGGCTATGGCTACACCTTC.